What follows describes a single T cell receptor (beta chain). Antigen: not known. Only in-frame clones appear in the TCRdb table, and some are missing; sequencing was by immunoSEQ multiplex PCR. The profile shows around 100,000 clones, 80% to 90% of them singletons. Time point denoted: pretreatment peripheral blood. The data were taken from a study of PD-L1 blockade in urothelial cancer. Background on the study: Patients previously received 0 to 3 chemotherapy regimens. Each blood sample yielded a median of about 150,000 T cells. Study results and caveats: Larger 3-week expansion of tumor-associated blood clones was seen in durable-benefit patients.

The CDR3 length is 16 residues. Between the trimmed V and J ends, which lost 0 bases and 0 bases, there was a span of 12 bases. Germline assignment: CDR1 LNHDA and CDR2 SQIVND (reference sequence). Source: PBMCs, taken around atezolizumab (anti-PD-L1) treatment. This chain uses TRBV19 with TRBJ2-7; D is unresolved. The TCR sequence derives from a man in his fifties or sixties with urothelial cancer. The CDR3 protein is CASSIEPEWSSYEQYF. CDR3 sequence (DNA): TGTGCCAGTAGTATAGAGCCAGAATGGAGCTCCTACGAGCAGTACTTC.